These 3 T cell receptor beta chains originate from one sample sequenced in a study of T cells in Graves' hyperthyroidism and ophthalmopathy. Amplification of TCR beta CDR3 regions was performed using RNA transcripts as template. Using the HTBI primer set, a first-round RT-PCR was run on the TCR CDR3. TCRdb independently ran MiXCR on the multiplex PCR reads; one entry per CDR3 protein. The table lists about half a million distinct CDR3 sequences, around a fifth of them singletons. What was sequenced was blood. These TCRs come from a woman aged 70 to 79 with Graves' ophthalmopathy.

This clonotype was counted only a few times. This chain connects TRBV20-1 to TRBJ1-2; maybe TRBD1 (6 bases). Per the germline V gene, CDR1 is DFQATT and CDR2 is SNEGSKA (reference sequence). The CDR3 sequence is 13 residues long. The V and J ends lost 2 bases and 4 bases respectively, with 11 bases between them. The CDR3 here is CSARQDSFYGYTF. The CDR3 DNA reads as TGCAGTGCTAGACAGGACAGTTTCTATGGCTACACCTTC.

The sample holds many counts of this clonotype. This chain uses TRBV7-2 with TRBJ2-5; 7 bases match TRBD2. Germline CDR1 SGHTA, CDR2 FQGNSA. V lost 6 bases to trimming and J lost 5 bases; unmatched junction nucleotides: 15. CDR3 size: 16 residues. DNA for the CDR3: TGTGCCAGCAGAGATCCCGTGGGCACTAGCGCGGAGACCCAGTACTTC. Protein: CASRDPVGTSAETQYF.

This clonotype was counted many times. This chain uses TRBV6-1 with TRBJ2-1; 8 bases align to TRBD2. This CDR3 has 19 residues. The V gene's germline CDR1 is MNHNS and CDR2 SASEGT. J lost 7 bases, V lost 5 bases, and 22 bases had no gene match. The CDR3 DNA is TGTGCCAGCAGTTTGCTCCGGGGGGGAGTCTCGCGGTCTATAAATGAGCAGTTCTTC. This gives the protein CASSLLRGGVSRSINEQFF.